This note documents a single T cell receptor (beta chain) sequence. Its antigen remains unidentified. The record originates from a study of cytomegalovirus exposure and HLA in healthy donors. From germline, CDR1 is SGHAT and CDR2 FQNNGV. The CDR3 runs 15 residues. The V gene end was trimmed by 3 bases and the J gene end by 10 bases; junction bases not matched to a gene: 11. Study-wide findings and caveats: CMV serostatus was the sole immune exposure information available.

Each donor was healthy, and each was a bone marrow donor. 60 Vbeta and 13 Jbeta primers were used in PCR. Using immunoSEQ multiplex PCR, the repertoire was profiled, and TCRdb retains in-frame clones only, with some absent. The profile shows 150,000 to 200,000 clones, roughly 73% of them singletons. V and J are TRBV11-2 and TRBJ1-4; the match to TRBD1 covers 7 bases. Sequenced sample: PBMCs. The receptor was isolated from a young woman in good health and CMV-seronegative. CDR3 sequence (DNA): TGTGCCAGCAGCTTCAGGAGGGGGCGCGACGGAAAACTGTTTTTT. Protein: CASSFRRGRDGKLFF.